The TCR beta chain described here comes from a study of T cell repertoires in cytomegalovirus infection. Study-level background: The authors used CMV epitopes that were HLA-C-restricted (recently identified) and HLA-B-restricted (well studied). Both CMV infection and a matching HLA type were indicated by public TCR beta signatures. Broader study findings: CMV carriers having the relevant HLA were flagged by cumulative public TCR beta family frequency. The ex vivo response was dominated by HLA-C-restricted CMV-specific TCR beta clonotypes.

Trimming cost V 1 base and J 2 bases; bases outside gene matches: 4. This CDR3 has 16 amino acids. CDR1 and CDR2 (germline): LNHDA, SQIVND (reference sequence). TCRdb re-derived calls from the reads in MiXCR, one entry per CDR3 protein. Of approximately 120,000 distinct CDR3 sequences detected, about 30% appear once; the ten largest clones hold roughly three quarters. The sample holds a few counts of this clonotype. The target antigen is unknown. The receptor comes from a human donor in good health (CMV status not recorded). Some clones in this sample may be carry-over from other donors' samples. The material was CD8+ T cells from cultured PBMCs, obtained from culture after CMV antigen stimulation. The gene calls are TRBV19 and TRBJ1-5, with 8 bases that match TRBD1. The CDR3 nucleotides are TGTGCCAGTAGTATAGGGGGCAGGGGGCGCAATCAGCCCCAGCATTTT. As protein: CASSIGGRGRNQPQHF.